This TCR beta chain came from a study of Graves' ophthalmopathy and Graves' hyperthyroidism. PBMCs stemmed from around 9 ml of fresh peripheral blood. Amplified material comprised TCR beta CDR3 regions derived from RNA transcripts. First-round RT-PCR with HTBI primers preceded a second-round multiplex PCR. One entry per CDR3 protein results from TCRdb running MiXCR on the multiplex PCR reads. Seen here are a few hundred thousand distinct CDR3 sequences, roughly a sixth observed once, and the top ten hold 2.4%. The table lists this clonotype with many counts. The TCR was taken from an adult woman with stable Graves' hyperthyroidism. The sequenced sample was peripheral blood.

DNA of the CDR3: TGCGCCAGCAGTCAGGCCCCGGGTCAGCCCCAGCATTTT. Translated, it gives CASSQAPGQPQHF. V gene TRBV10-2 combines with J gene TRBJ1-5; D gene ambiguous. This CDR3 region has 13 residues. The germline gives CDR1 WSHSY, CDR2 SAAADI. V was pared by 5 bases and J by 6 bases, with 11 bases between.